This record looks at one T cell receptor beta chain sequence and its context. TCRdb reprocessed the RT-PCR reads with MiXCR, giving one entry per CDR3 protein. Seen here are around 200,000 distinct CDR3 sequences, around two fifths observed once, and the top ten hold under 14%. The germline CDR1 and CDR2 sequences are SGHVS and FNYEAQ. V lost 5 bases, J lost 5 bases, and 4 bases stayed unmatched. The CDR3 is 13 amino acids. The data derive from a study of patients and donors after allogeneic stem cell transplantation. The sample comprised blood, either unsorted or a sorted T cell fraction (not recorded which). The rearrangement uses TRBV7-6 and TRBJ2-7; 9 nucleotides agree with TRBD1. The TCR originated in a human donor who was either an allogeneic HSCT recipient or a stem cell or donor lymphocyte infusion donor (not recorded which). It is not recorded whose cells these are; they may come from a transplant donor. DNA of the CDR3: TGTGCCAGCAGCCCCTGGACAGGGGACGAGCAGTACTTC. It specifies CASSPWTGDEQYF.